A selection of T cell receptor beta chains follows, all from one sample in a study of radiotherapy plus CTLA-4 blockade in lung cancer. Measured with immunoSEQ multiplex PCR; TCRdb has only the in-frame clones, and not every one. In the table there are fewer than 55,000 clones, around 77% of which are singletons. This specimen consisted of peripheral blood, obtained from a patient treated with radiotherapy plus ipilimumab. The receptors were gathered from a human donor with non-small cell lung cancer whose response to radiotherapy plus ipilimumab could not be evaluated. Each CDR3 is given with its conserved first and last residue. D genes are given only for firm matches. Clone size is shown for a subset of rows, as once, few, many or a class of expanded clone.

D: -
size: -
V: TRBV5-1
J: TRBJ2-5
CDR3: CASSLAVAGGGQETQYF
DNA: TGCGCCAGCAGCTTGGCCGTAGCCGGGGGAGGACAAGAGACCCAGTACTTC

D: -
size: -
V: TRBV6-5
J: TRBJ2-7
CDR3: CASSYSPRNEQYF
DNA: TGTGCCAGCAGTTACTCTCCCAGAAACGAGCAGTACTTC

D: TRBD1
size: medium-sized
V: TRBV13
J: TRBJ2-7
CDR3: CASSQDRRSYEQYF
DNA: TGTGCCAGCAGCCAGGACAGGCGGTCCTACGAGCAGTACTTC

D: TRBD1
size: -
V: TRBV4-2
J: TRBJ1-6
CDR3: CASSQDGTGVFGSPLHF
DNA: TGTGCCAGCAGCCAAGATGGGACAGGGGTCTTTGGATCACCCCTCCACTTT

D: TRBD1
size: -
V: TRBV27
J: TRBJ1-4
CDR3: CASSLYGGQGFRGSTNEKLFF
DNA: TGTGCCAGCAGTTTATACGGGGGACAGGGGTTTAGGGGGTCAACTAATGAAAAACTGTTTTTT

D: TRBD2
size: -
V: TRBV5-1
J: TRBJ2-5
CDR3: CASSLTSGSAETQYF
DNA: TGCGCCAGCAGCCTGACTAGCGGGAGTGCGGAGACCCAGTACTTC

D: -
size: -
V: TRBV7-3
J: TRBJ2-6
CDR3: CASSQPGEPGANVLTF
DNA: TGTGCCAGCAGCCAACCGGGGGAGCCCGGGGCCAACGTCCTGACTTTC

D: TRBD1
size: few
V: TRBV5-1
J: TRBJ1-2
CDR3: CASAGGEGYGYTF
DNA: TGCGCCAGTGCAGGGGGCGAAGGCTATGGCTACACCTTC

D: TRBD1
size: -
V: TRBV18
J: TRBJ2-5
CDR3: CASSRGTGQKETQYF
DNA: TGTGCCAGCTCCCGGGGGACAGGCCAAAAAGAGACCCAGTACTTC

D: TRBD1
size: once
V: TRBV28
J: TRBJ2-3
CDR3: CASNTPHRGSSDTQYF
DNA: TGTGCCAGCAATACTCCCCACAGGGGGAGCTCAGATACGCAGTATTTT

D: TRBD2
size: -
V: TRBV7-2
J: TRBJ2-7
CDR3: CASSPTGSGGAYEQYF
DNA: TGTGCCAGCAGCCCAACGGGCAGCGGGGGGGCCTACGAGCAGTACTTC

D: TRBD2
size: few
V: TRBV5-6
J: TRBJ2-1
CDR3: CASSVTSGGAAEQFF
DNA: TGTGCCAGCAGCGTGACTAGCGGGGGGGCAGCTGAGCAGTTCTTC

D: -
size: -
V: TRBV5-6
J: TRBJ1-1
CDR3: CASSLARGGNTEAFF
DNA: TGTGCCAGCAGCTTGGCACGGGGTGGGAACACTGAAGCTTTCTTT

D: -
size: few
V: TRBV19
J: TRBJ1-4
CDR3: CASYADGTTNEKLFF
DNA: TGTGCCAGTTATGCGGACGGGACAACTAATGAAAAACTGTTTTTT

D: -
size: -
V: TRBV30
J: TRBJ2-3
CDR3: CAWSASSDISTDTQYF
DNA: TGTGCCTGGAGCGCCTCCTCGGACATTAGCACAGATACGCAGTATTTT

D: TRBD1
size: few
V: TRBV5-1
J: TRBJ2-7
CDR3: CASTPGTGGSEQYF
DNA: TGCGCCAGCACCCCCGGGACAGGGGGCTCCGAGCAGTACTTC

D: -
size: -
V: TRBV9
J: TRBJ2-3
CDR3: CASSGIGGGRTSTDTQYF
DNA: TGTGCCAGCAGCGGAATTGGGGGGGGGCGGACGTCCACAGATACGCAGTATTTT

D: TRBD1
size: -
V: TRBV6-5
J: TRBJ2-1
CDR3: CASSKDRVQNEQFF
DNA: TGTGCCAGCTCAAAAGACAGGGTGCAGAATGAGCAGTTCTTC

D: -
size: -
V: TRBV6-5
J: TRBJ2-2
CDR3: CASSSPGTGELFF
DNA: TGTGCCAGCAGCTCTCCGGGCACCGGGGAGCTGTTTTTT

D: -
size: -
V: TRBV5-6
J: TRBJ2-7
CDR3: CASSLYSVEPYEQYF
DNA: TGTGCCAGCAGCTTGTATTCGGTAGAACCCTACGAGCAGTACTTC

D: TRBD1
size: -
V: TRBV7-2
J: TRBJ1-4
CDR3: CASSSTGFNEKLFF
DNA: TGTGCCAGCAGCTCGACAGGGTTTAATGAAAAACTGTTTTTT

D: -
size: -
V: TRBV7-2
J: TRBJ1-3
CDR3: CASSAQKTAGNGLKTIYF
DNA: TGTGCCAGCAGCGCACAAAAAACAGCGGGTAATGGACTTAAGACCATATATTTT

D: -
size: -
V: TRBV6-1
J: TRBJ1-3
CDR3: CASSDLTSGNTIYF
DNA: TGTGCCAGCAGTGACCTTACTTCTGGAAACACCATATATTTT

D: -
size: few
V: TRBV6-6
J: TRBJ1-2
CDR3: CASNYGDTYGYTF
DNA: TGTGCCAGCAACTACGGGGACACCTATGGCTACACCTTC

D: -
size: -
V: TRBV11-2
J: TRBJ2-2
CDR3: CASSSIRGAGELFF
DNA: TGTGCCAGCAGCTCCATTCGTGGAGCCGGGGAGCTGTTTTTT

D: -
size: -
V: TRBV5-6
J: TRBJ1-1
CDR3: CASSLDRVNTEAFF
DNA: TGTGCCAGCAGTTTGGACAGAGTTAACACTGAAGCTTTCTTT

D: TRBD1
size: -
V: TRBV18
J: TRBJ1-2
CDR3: CASSPPGQGFLKDYTF
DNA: TGTGCCAGCTCACCACCGGGACAGGGCTTCCTAAAAGACTACACCTTC

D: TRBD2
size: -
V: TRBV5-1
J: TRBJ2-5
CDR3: CASSQRLAGGRETQYF
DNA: TGCGCCAGCAGCCAAAGACTAGCGGGGGGGCGTGAGACCCAGTACTTC